One sample yielded the 12 T cell receptor beta chains listed below, sequenced in a study of cytomegalovirus exposure and HLA in healthy donors. The PCR contained 60 Vbeta and 13 Jbeta primers. Only in-frame clones appear in the TCRdb table, and some are missing; sequencing was by immunoSEQ multiplex PCR. The table records nearly 100,000 clones, around a tenth of them present only once. The sequencing input was PBMCs. These receptors all come from a man between 50 and 59 years old in good health and CMV-seropositive.

The chain is built from TRBV10-3 and TRBJ1-4; D gene unclear. In germline, CDR1 is ENHRY, CDR2 SYGVKD. The V gene lost 4 bases and the J gene lost 10 bases, with 10 bases spanning the gap. CDR3 length equals 12 residues. The CDR3, as DNA: TGTGCCATCAGTGGATCCGAGGGAAAACTGTTTTTT. This encodes CAISGSEGKLFF.

This clone has only a few counts. V and J are TRBV2 and TRBJ2-1, with 14 bases fitting TRBD2. Germline lookup yields CDR1 SNHLY and CDR2 FYNNEI. Trimming removed 4 bases from V and 6 bases from J; junction bases left unmatched: 2. CDR3 length: 15 residues. CDR3 nucleotides: TGTGCCAGCAGTGTAGGACTAGCGGGAGGCAATGAGCAGTTCTTC. It specifies CASSVGLAGGNEQFF.

The chain has TRBV6-5 and TRBJ2-3; D ambiguous. The CDR3 consists of 15 residues. V gave up 6 bases and J gave up 2 bases, with 15 bases separating them. CDR1 MNHEY and CDR2 SVGAGI come from the germline V gene. The CDR3 nucleotides read TGTGCCAGCAGGCCAACTCTCTATGACACAGATACGCAGTATTTT. This translates into CASRPTLYDTDTQYF.

This clone occurred a few times. Other DNA sequences from this sample encode an identical CDR3 as well. The chain is built from TRBV19 and TRBJ2-7; D may be TRBD2 (5 bases). The CDR3 has 13 residues. The V end was cut by 1 base, the J end by 5 bases, with 9 bases between. Germline CDR1 reads LNHDA; CDR2 reads SQIVND (reference sequence). CDR3 DNA sequence: TGTGCCAGTAGTATAGCCTCCGGGGACGAGCAGTACTTC. This gives the protein CASSIASGDEQYF.

This clone was seen a handful of times. The V call is TRBV5-5, the J call TRBJ1-5; maybe TRBD1 (5 bases). The CDR3 loop spans 13 amino acids. V dropped 4 bases and J dropped 10 bases, with 15 bases sitting between them. The V gene's germline CDR1 is SGHKS and CDR2 YYEKEE (reference sequence). The CDR3 DNA sequence: TGTGCCAGCAGCGCGGGACGGAGCAAACCCCAGCATTTT. This codes for CASSAGRSKPQHF.

A few counts support this clone. The V gene is TRBV4-1, the J gene TRBJ2-2, with D maybe TRBD2 (6 bases). CDR3 length: 17 amino acids. Germline V CDR1 and CDR2: MGHRA, YSYEKL. Trimming removed 3 bases from V and 8 bases from J, with 22 bases in between. The CDR3 nucleotides are TGCGCCAGCAGCCACGCGGTGGGACTTACCTCGGGTGGGGAGCTGTTTTTT. Protein: CASSHAVGLTSGGELFF.

This clone was detected a few times. This chain joins TRBV5-4 and TRBJ2-6; TRBD1 aligns across 11 bases. The germline V gene encodes CDR1 SGHNT and CDR2 YYREEE (reference sequence). The CDR3 consists of 17 residues. Trimming cost V 5 bases and J 0 bases; bases outside gene matches: 4. The CDR3, as DNA: TGTGCCAGCAGGCCCGGGACAGGGGGCTCTGGGGCCAACGTCCTGACTTTC. It is translated as CASRPGTGGSGANVLTF.

There are a few counts of this clone. The chain has TRBV6-6 and TRBJ1-1; D may be TRBD1 (5 bases). Germline V lookup: CDR1 MNHNY, CDR2 SVGAGI (reference sequence). The CDR3 runs 13 residues. V was shortened by 5 bases and J by 5 bases, with 12 bases between the two germline ends. CDR3 protein: CASSQPRETEAFF. The CDR3 nucleotides read TGTGCCAGCAGTCAACCCAGGGAAACTGAAGCTTTCTTT.

With respect to this clone: At one boundary the junction diverges from the germline segment, which might be a read error. The chain recombines TRBV2 with TRBJ1-1; tentative D call: TRBD1 (6 bases). Germline CDR1 is SNHLY and CDR2 is FYNNEI. This CDR3 comprises 14 residues. CDR3 DNA sequence: TGTGCCAGCAGGGAAGACAGGTTTAACACTGAAGCTTTCTTT. Protein: CASREDRFNTEAFF.

This clone was detected only a few times. This chain joins TRBV30 and TRBJ2-2; 9 bases line up with TRBD2. Germline CDR1 is GTSNPN and CDR2 is SVGIG (reference sequence). CDR3 size: 17 residues. The J segment lost 5 bases and the V segment lost 4 bases, leaving 14 bases of the junction unmatched. CDR3 nucleotides: TGTGCCTGGATTCCCCCTAGCGGGAAGGTATATACCGGGGAGCTGTTTTTT. Translation: CAWIPPSGKVYTGELFF.

The gene calls are TRBV9 and TRBJ1-2; 7 nucleotides agree with TRBD1. The CDR3 is 14 amino acids. Germline V gene lookup returns CDR1 SGDLS and CDR2 YYNGEE. V lost 3 bases, J lost 2 bases, and 4 bases stayed unmatched. The CDR3 here is CASSGQGSNYGYTF. DNA for the CDR3: TGTGCCAGCAGCGGACAGGGCTCGAACTATGGCTACACCTTC. Full variable domain (outside the CDR3, taken from reference TRBV9 and TRBJ1-2): DSGVTQTPKHLITATGQRVTLRCSPRSGDLSVYWYQQSLDQGLQFLIQYYNGEERAKGNILERFSAQQFPDLHSELNLSSLELGDSALYFCASSGQGSNYGYTFGSGTRLTVV.

The J gene is TRBJ2-1, the V gene TRBV7-9; weak D call: TRBD1 (6 bases). The CDR3 contains 13 residues. The germline gives CDR1 SEHNR, CDR2 FQNEAQ (reference sequence). V lost 3 bases and J lost 9, with 12 bases in between. The CDR3 reads CASSLQGYGEQFF. The DNA of the CDR3 is TGTGCCAGCAGCTTGCAGGGGTACGGTGAGCAGTTCTTC. The full variable domain, in which reference TRBV7-9 and TRBJ2-1 provide the parts outside the CDR3, is DTGVSQNPRHKITKRGQNVTFRCDPISEHNRLYWYRQTLGQGPEFLTYFQNEAQLEKSRLLSDRFSAERPKGSFSTLEIQRTEQGDSAMYLCASSLQGYGEQFFGPGTRLTVL.